These 28 T cell receptor beta chains came from one sample sequenced in a study of cytomegalovirus exposure and HLA in healthy donors (dated by TCRdb to the late 2010s). Library preparation used the immunoSEQ multiplex PCR assay. In its TCRdb copy, this immuneACCESS table keeps in-frame sequences only and misses some clones. Where compared with another copy, unresolved V genes explain less than half of these, and the others have no known cause. The sample data list 45,000 to 65,000 clones, and 93% of these were observed just once. The ten largest clones add up to 1.7% of the sample. Sample: PBMCs. These TCRs come from a woman between 18 and 29 years old in good health and CMV-seropositive.

V gene TRBV6-5 combines with J gene TRBJ1-4, with D perhaps TRBD1 (6 bases). Germline V lookup: CDR1 MNHEY, CDR2 SVGAGI. The V and J ends lost 6 bases and 3 bases respectively, with 11 bases between them. The CDR3 totals 14 residues. This CDR3 is CASRLDSSNEKLFF. CDR3 sequence (DNA): TGTGCCAGCAGACTGGACAGCTCTAATGAAAAACTGTTTTTT.

The chain couples TRBV5-4 to TRBJ2-3, with TRBD2 matching 9 bases. J was trimmed by 5 bases and V by 1 base; bases with no gene match: 5. The germline V gene has CDR1 SGHNT and CDR2 YYREEE (reference sequence). This CDR3 comprises 15 residues. The CDR3 loop is CASSLKRGVIDTQYF. The CDR3 nucleotides are TGTGCCAGCAGCTTGAAGCGGGGGGTTATAGATACGCAGTATTTT. The full variable domain, rest sourced from reference TRBV5-4 and TRBJ2-3, is ETGVTQSPTHLIKTRGQQVTLRCSSQSGHNTVSWYQQALGQGPQFIFQYYREEENGRGNFPPRFSGLQFPNYSSELNVNALELDDSALYLCASSLKRGVIDTQYFGPGTRLTVL.

The rearrangement joins TRBV27 to TRBJ2-1, with a tentative D call TRBD2 (6 bases). V was shortened by 3 bases and J by 1 base, with 10 bases between the two germline ends. The germline gives CDR1 MNHEY, CDR2 SMNVEV (reference sequence). The CDR3 extends over 15 amino acids. CDR3 DNA: TGTGCCAGCAGTTTTTACGCGGGGTCCTACAATGAGCAGTTCTTC. Translated, it gives CASSFYAGSYNEQFF.

This chain connects TRBV7-2 to TRBJ1-2; the D gene is possibly TRBD1 (6 bases). The CDR3 is made up of 15 amino acids. Germline CDR1 is SGHTA and CDR2 is FQGNSA. Trimming shortened V by 2 bases and J by 4 bases, and 14 bases separated the two germline ends. The CDR3 spells CASSLLGQSAYGYTF. CDR3 in DNA: TGTGCCAGCAGCTTACTCGGACAGAGCGCCTATGGCTACACCTTC. The full variable domain, rest sourced from reference TRBV7-2 and TRBJ1-2, is GAGVSQSPSNKVTEKGKDVELRCDPISGHTALYWYRQSLGQGLEFLIYFQGNSAPDKSGLPSDRFSAERTGGSVSTLTIQRTQQEDSAVYLCASSLLGQSAYGYTFGSGTRLTVV.

The chain couples TRBV6-5 to TRBJ1-6; TRBD1 is a possible D gene (6 bases). Germline CDR1 and CDR2: MNHEY and SVGAGI. The V end lost 8 bases, the J end lost 6 bases, and 14 bases lay between the germline ends. The CDR3 covers 14 residues. The CDR3 coding sequence is TGTGCCAGCGAAACCAGGGGTGGTAATTCACCCCTCCACTTT. Its protein product is CASETRGGNSPLHF.

This rearrangement joins TRBV4-1 to TRBJ1-2; 7 bases agree with TRBD1. Unmatched junction bases numbered 9, after V lost 3 bases and J lost 5 bases. Looked up from germline, CDR1 is MGHRA and CDR2 is YSYEKL. This CDR3 region has 15 residues. The CDR3 loop reads CASSQRDREGYGYTF. The CDR3 coding sequence is TGCGCCAGCAGCCAGCGAGACAGGGAAGGGTATGGCTACACCTTC.

This chain uses TRBV7-3 with TRBJ2-5; D perhaps matches TRBD2 (5 bases). This CDR3 contains 15 residues. CDR1 SGHTA and CDR2 FQGTGA come from the germline V gene. Trimming cost V 6 bases and J 1 base, with 15 bases left between them. CDR3 in DNA: TGTGCCAGCAGTTTAGGACTCTTGGCCCAAGAGACCCAGTACTTC. Protein product: CASSLGLLAQETQYF. Looking up the rest from reference TRBV7-3 and TRBJ2-5 gives the full variable domain: GAGVSQTPSNKVTEKGKYVELRCDPISGHTALYWYRQSLGQGPEFLIYFQGTGAADDSGLPNDRFFAVRPEGSVSTLKIQRTERGDSAVYLCASSLGLLAQETQYFGPGTRLLVL.

This rearrangement joins TRBV2 to TRBJ2-3; tentatively, D is TRBD2 (10 bases). The CDR3 sequence is 17 residues long. The germline gives CDR1 SNHLY, CDR2 FYNNEI. Deletions cut 9 bases from V and 1 base from J, with 23 bases between. Here the CDR3 reads CASPGTGTSVGTDTQYF. Written as DNA, the CDR3 is TGTGCCAGTCCCGGGACAGGGACTAGCGTGGGCACAGATACGCAGTATTTT. Supplemented by reference TRBV2 and TRBJ2-3, the full variable domain reads EPEVTQTPSHQVTQMGQEVILRCVPISNHLYFYWYRQILGQKVEFLVSFYNNEISEKSEIFDDQFSVERPDGSNFTLKIRSTKLEDSAMYFCASPGTGTSVGTDTQYFGPGTRLTVL.

The chain carries TRBV6-4 and TRBJ2-1, with 8 bases that match TRBD2. In germline, CDR1 is MRHNA, CDR2 SNTAGT. Trimming removed 4 bases from V and 6 bases from J; junction bases left unmatched: 2. This CDR3 has 13 amino acids. CDR3 in amino acids: CASSAGTSNEQFF. CDR3 bases: TGTGCCAGCAGTGCCGGGACTAGCAATGAGCAGTTCTTC.

The chain is built from TRBV7-2 and TRBJ2-7; 10 bases are a match to TRBD2. This CDR3 is built from 15 residues. CDR1 is SGHTA, CDR2 FQGNSA, per germline. V gave up 4 bases and J gave up 4 bases; unmatched junction bases: 7. The CDR3, as DNA: TGTGCCAGCAGCTCCCGAGGAGCGGGGGGGTACGAGCAGTACTTC. The encoded protein is CASSSRGAGGYEQYF.

This clone was found once. This chain links TRBV7-9 with TRBJ1-1; 7 nucleotides match TRBD1. The CDR3 loop spans 15 amino acids. Trimming took 4 bases from V and 10 from J; bases not matched to a gene: 15. Germline CDR1 and CDR2: SEHNR and FQNEAQ (reference sequence). The CDR3 nucleotides read TGTGCCAGCAGCTCCCGGGGACAGTGGGACGCTGGAGCTTTCTTT. This translates into CASSSRGQWDAGAFF.

In this sample, this clone turned up once. The V and J genes are TRBV29-1 and TRBJ2-7, with D possibly TRBD1 on 5 matching bases. With 7 bases removed from V and 4 bases from J, the gap between germline ends came to 20 bases. This CDR3 has 14 amino acids. The germline V gene encodes CDR1 SQVTM and CDR2 ANQGSEA. The DNA for the CDR3 is TGCAGCGCCAAAACAGGAATGAACTCTTACGAGCAGTACTTC. It codes for CSAKTGMNSYEQYF.

The chain carries TRBV5-1 and TRBJ2-1; D possibly corresponds to TRBD2 (6 bases). This CDR3 is built from 14 residues. Germline V gives CDR1 SGHRS, CDR2 YFSETQ. With 4 bases removed from V and 4 bases from J, the gap between germline ends came to 12 bases. The chain's CDR3 is CASSPGTSYNEQFF. The CDR3 bases are TGCGCCAGCAGCCCAGGGACTTCTTACAATGAGCAGTTCTTC. Variable domain in full (rest from reference TRBV5-1 and TRBJ2-1): KAGVTQTPRYLIKTRGQQVTLSCSPISGHRSVSWYQQTPGQGLQFLFEYFSETQRNKGNFPGRFSGRQFSNSRSEMNVSTLELGDSALYLCASSPGTSYNEQFFGPGTRLTVL.

The J gene is TRBJ1-2, the V gene TRBV7-9; D gene unclear. Germline-derived CDR1 and CDR2 are SEHNR and FQNEAQ (reference sequence). Trimming removed 2 bases at V and 4 bases at J, with 8 bases between. The CDR3 sequence is 13 residues long. CDR3: CASSLLLGYGYTF. The CDR3 DNA is TGTGCCAGCAGCTTATTACTTGGCTATGGCTACACCTTC.

This clone has only one observation. This chain links TRBV7-3 with TRBJ1-2; 12 bases map to TRBD1. The CDR3 covers 15 residues. Germline V CDR1 and CDR2: SGHTA, FQGTGA. J gave up 7 bases and V 6 bases, and 9 bases lay outside the gene matches. CDR3 coding DNA: TGTGCCAGCAGTCCCGGGACAGGGGGCGCGACTGGCTACACCTTC. Its translation is CASSPGTGGATGYTF.

The V and J genes are TRBV11-2 and TRBJ1-4; TRBD1 matches 9 bases. This CDR3 has 14 residues. V was clipped by 5 bases and J by 4 bases; unmatched bases: 2. The V gene's germline CDR1 is SGHAT and CDR2 FQNNGV. CDR3 DNA: TGTGCCAGCAGCCAGACAGGGGGTAATGAAAAACTGTTTTTT. Translated, it gives CASSQTGGNEKLFF.

V and J are TRBV18 and TRBJ2-5; a weak D match, TRBD2 (5 bases). Trimming cost V 6 bases and J 2 bases, with 13 bases left between them. Germline V gives CDR1 KGHSH, CDR2 LQKENI. CDR3 size: 14 residues. CDR3 loop: CASSLTGIQETQYF. The CDR3 region has the DNA TGTGCCAGCTCCCTAACGGGAATTCAAGAGACCCAGTACTTC.

V and J are TRBV6-5 and TRBJ2-1; D possibly corresponds to TRBD2 (6 bases). The ends were cut back, 0 bases at V and 3 bases at J, with 9 bases in the middle. Germline assignment: CDR1 MNHEY and CDR2 SVGAGI. The CDR3 has 15 residues. The CDR3 DNA reads as TGTGCCAGCAGTTACTCGCCGACTAGCTACAATGAGCAGTTCTTC. Residues: CASSYSPTSYNEQFF.

This clone came up a few times. The chain employs TRBV9 and TRBJ1-6; D is possibly TRBD1 (6 bases). V was clipped by 0 bases and J by 8 bases, with 9 bases between them. CDR3 length equals 14 residues. Germline V CDR1 and CDR2: SGDLS, YYNGEE. Here the CDR3 reads CASSVVGGDSPLHF. CDR3 nucleotide sequence: TGTGCCAGCAGCGTAGTAGGGGGGGATTCACCCCTCCACTTT.

This chain joins TRBV9 and TRBJ2-5; the match to TRBD2 covers 11 bases. The V gene end was trimmed by 1 base and the J gene end by 5 bases; junction bases not matched to a gene: 4. The germline V gene encodes CDR1 SGDLS and CDR2 YYNGEE. This CDR3 is built from 15 residues. DNA for the CDR3: TGTGCCAGCAGCGTATCTAGCGGGGGGCGCGAGACCCAGTACTTC. Residues: CASSVSSGGRETQYF.

The chain employs TRBV2 and TRBJ1-2; 7 bases line up with TRBD1. The CDR3 contains 13 residues. V shed 6 bases and J 3 bases; nucleotides not matched to a gene: 4. From germline, CDR1 is SNHLY and CDR2 FYNNEI. The CDR3 sequence is CASSSQGDYGYTF. In DNA, the CDR3 is TGTGCCAGCAGCAGTCAGGGGGACTATGGCTACACCTTC.

DNA for the CDR3: TGTGCCAGCAGCCGGAGGGTCCTCTCTGGGGCCAACGTCCTGACTTTC. It encodes CASSRRVLSGANVLTF. The chain couples TRBV5-6 to TRBJ2-6, with D tentatively TRBD2 (6 bases). The CDR3 is 16 residues long. V was pared by 4 bases and J by 0 bases, with 11 bases between. CDR1 SGHDT and CDR2 YYEEEE come from the germline V gene.

The chain joins TRBV5-6 to TRBJ2-7; 7 bases agree with TRBD1. Germline lookup yields CDR1 SGHDT and CDR2 YYEEEE. Trimming at V came to 4 bases and at J to 2 bases, leaving 3 bases not matched to a gene. The CDR3 covers 13 residues. The CDR3 loop is CASSTGAPYEQYF. DNA of the CDR3: TGTGCCAGCAGCACAGGGGCCCCCTACGAGCAGTACTTC.

The chain is built from TRBV30 and TRBJ1-5, with D tentatively TRBD1 (6 bases). The CDR3 spans 13 residues. Trimming removed 1 base from V and 6 bases from J, with 10 bases in between. In germline, CDR1 is GTSNPN, CDR2 SVGIG (reference sequence). In nucleotides, the CDR3 is TGTGCCTGGAGTGCACAGGGTAGTCAGCCCCAGCATTTT. Encoded protein: CAWSAQGSQPQHF. Complete variable domain (other parts from reference TRBV30 and TRBJ1-5): SQTIHQWPATLVQPVGSPLSLECTVEGTSNPNLYWYRQAAGRGLQLLFYSVGIGQISSEVPQNLSASRPQDRQFILSSKKLLLSDSGFYLCAWSAQGSQPQHFGDGTRLSIL.

The chain carries TRBV21-1 and TRBJ2-7; the tabulated D call, TRBD1, remains unverified against the DNA. TRBV21-1 is labeled a pseudogene. The CDR3 covers 16 residues. The CDR3: CASSKGFVGARDEQYF. Written as DNA, the CDR3 is TGTGCCAGCAGCAAAGGTTTTGTGGGGGCTCGGGACGAGCAGTACTTC.

The V gene is TRBV20-1, the J gene TRBJ1-1; D unresolved. Germline CDR1 and CDR2: DFQATT and SNEGSKA (reference sequence). The CDR3 is 11 amino acids. V lost 5 bases and J lost 5, with 9 bases in between. The CDR3 coding sequence is TGCAGTGCTTTTTCAGGTACTGAAGCTTTCTTT. The encoded protein is CSAFSGTEAFF.

The chain uses TRBV6-1 and TRBJ1-1; unclear D gene. The V end was cut by 3 bases, the J end by 3 bases, with 20 bases between. The CDR3 is 17 residues long. CDR1 MNHNS and CDR2 SASEGT come from the germline V gene. The CDR3 DNA reads as TGTGCCAGCAGTGATACCCTCTCGAGGGTGGTGGACACTGAAGCTTTCTTT. Its protein is CASSDTLSRVVDTEAFF.

This clone was observed a single time. The chain joins TRBV10-2 to TRBJ2-3; 11 nucleotides line up with TRBD2. Germline V gene lookup returns CDR1 WSHSY and CDR2 SAAADI. CDR3 length: 16 residues. V lost 2 bases, J lost 5 bases, and 6 bases stayed unmatched. CDR3 nucleotide sequence: TGCGCCAGCAGTGAGGGGTTAGCGGGGGGGGAAGATACGCAGTATTTT. It is translated as CASSEGLAGGEDTQYF.